The 14 T cell receptor beta chains listed next were all sequenced from one sample in a study of beta chain features in type 1 diabetes. Whole-study findings and limits: Significant though moderate, a shortening of TCRB CDR3s appeared in all four CD4+ subsets of Type 1 diabetes patients.

Expressed TCRB transcripts were sequenced after all isolated RNA was converted to cDNA. Profiling relied on immunoSEQ multiplex PCR, and the TCRdb table lists in-frame clones only, not all of them. The sample contains 200,000 to 300,000 clones, approximately 15% of which appear only once. The antigens these receptors bind are not known. The sample taken for sequencing was naive CD4+ T cells from blood. All receptors come from a man aged 25 to 40 with type 1 diabetes.

Only a few counts were recorded for this clone. The chain uses TRBV2 and TRBJ1-2, with TRBD1 as a possible D gene (5 bases). With 2 bases removed from V and 8 bases from J, the gap between germline ends came to 12 bases. The CDR3 totals 13 residues. Looked up from germline, CDR1 is SNHLY and CDR2 is FYNNEI. The CDR3, as DNA: TGTGCCAGCAGTGAACTGGGGCCCTTGGGCTACACCTTC. It encodes CASSELGPLGYTF.

This clone was counted only a few times. The genes are TRBV7-2 and TRBJ1-2, with D unresolved. The V end lost 0 bases, the J end lost 7 bases, and 15 bases lay between the germline ends. Germline assignment: CDR1 SGHTA and CDR2 FQGNSA. This CDR3 contains 15 residues. CDR3 protein: CASSLAIWGGGGYTF. The CDR3 nucleotides read TGTGCCAGCAGCTTAGCGATTTGGGGAGGCGGTGGCTACACCTTC.

The chain employs TRBV7-9 and TRBJ1-1, with TRBD1 matching 8 bases. The V gene's germline CDR1 is SEHNR and CDR2 FQNEAQ (reference sequence). The CDR3 is 13 amino acids. V shed 5 bases and J 5 bases; nucleotides not matched to a gene: 4. The CDR3 protein is CASSLDRDTEAFF. The CDR3 nucleotides are TGTGCCAGCAGCCTGGACAGGGATACTGAAGCTTTCTTT. The full variable domain, rest sourced from reference TRBV7-9 and TRBJ1-1, is DTGVSQNPRHKITKRGQNVTFRCDPISEHNRLYWYRQTLGQGPEFLTYFQNEAQLEKSRLLSDRFSAERPKGSFSTLEIQRTEQGDSAMYLCASSLDRDTEAFFGQGTRLTVV.

V gene TRBV9 combines with J gene TRBJ1-1; 12 bases fit TRBD1. Germline-derived CDR1 and CDR2 are SGDLS and YYNGEE. Trimming removed 3 bases from V and 7 bases from J; junction bases left unmatched: 7. This CDR3 comprises 15 residues. The chain's CDR3 is CASSAGTGGAGEAFF. CDR3 bases: TGTGCCAGCAGCGCCGGGACAGGGGGCGCGGGTGAAGCTTTCTTT.

This clone has a handful of counts. The chain is built from TRBV29-1 and TRBJ1-5; 9 bases agree with TRBD1. Germline-derived CDR1 and CDR2 are SQVTM and ANQGSEA. The ends lost 6 bases at V and 6 bases at J; junction bases unmatched: 9. The CDR3 covers 14 residues. CDR3 sequence: CSVGGGQGSQPQHF. The CDR3 region has the DNA TGCAGCGTGGGAGGGGGACAGGGAAGTCAGCCCCAGCATTTT.

The chain joins TRBV9 to TRBJ2-7, with 8 bases matching TRBD2. The V and J ends lost 0 bases and 2 bases, in that order; junction bases with no gene match: 16. CDR3 length: 19 residues. The germline V gene encodes CDR1 SGDLS and CDR2 YYNGEE. The CDR3 protein is CASSVGVMAGGMSTYEQYF. The CDR3 DNA sequence: TGTGCCAGCAGCGTAGGTGTAATGGCGGGGGGAATGAGCACCTACGAGCAGTACTTC.

This clone was seen more than once but under ten times. The chain couples TRBV6-6 to TRBJ2-7, with 8 nucleotides matching TRBD2. Trimming at V came to 0 bases and at J to 6 bases, leaving 7 bases not matched to a gene. Germline CDR1 reads MNHNY; CDR2 reads SVGAGI (reference sequence). The CDR3 loop spans 15 amino acids. In nucleotides, the CDR3 is TGTGCCAGCAGTTACTCCGGCGGGAGGAGCGCCGAGCAGTACTTC. Protein product: CASSYSGGRSAEQYF.

The genes are TRBV7-9 and TRBJ2-3; 9 nucleotides align to TRBD2. The germline gives CDR1 SEHNR, CDR2 FQNEAQ (reference sequence). V lost 3 bases and J lost 1; bases outside the gene matches: 2. CDR3 length: 15 amino acids. CDR3 sequence (DNA): TGTGCCAGCAGCTTTCCTAGCGGGGGCACAGATACGCAGTATTTT. It translates to CASSFPSGGTDTQYF.

The chain carries TRBV19 and TRBJ1-5; tentative D call: TRBD1 (5 bases). This CDR3 has 15 residues. Trimming cost V 1 base and J 5 bases, with 12 bases left between them. The germline CDR1 and CDR2 sequences are LNHDA and SQIVND (reference sequence). The CDR3 here is CASSIAVGGYQPQHF. The CDR3 region has the DNA TGTGCCAGTAGTATAGCCGTGGGGGGATATCAGCCCCAGCATTTT.

This clone occurred a few times. J is TRBJ2-7 and V is TRBV30, with TRBD1 identical over 7 bases. Per germline, CDR1 GTSNPN and CDR2 SVGIG (reference sequence). V shed 0 bases and J 9 bases; nucleotides not matched to a gene: 11. This CDR3 region has 14 residues. The CDR3 sequence is CAWSVTGDGAGQYF. Here the CDR3 DNA reads TGTGCCTGGAGTGTTACAGGGGACGGTGCAGGGCAGTACTTC.

This clone showed up just a few times. The chain couples TRBV30 to TRBJ1-1; D is unresolved. This CDR3 contains 14 residues. Germline values: CDR1 GTSNPN, CDR2 SVGIG (reference sequence). The V end lost 1 base, the J end lost 2 bases, and 11 bases lay between the germline ends. CDR3 nucleotides: TGTGCCTGGAGTGGTGGCCCGGGAAACACTGAAGCTTTCTTT. It yields the protein CAWSGGPGNTEAFF.

This clone was seen a handful of times. This chain uses TRBV20-1 with TRBJ1-1; D uncertain. Germline lookup yields CDR1 DFQATT and CDR2 SNEGSKA (reference sequence). The V end lost 1 base, the J end lost 7 bases, and 4 bases lay between the germline ends. This CDR3 is built from 10 residues. CDR3 nucleotide sequence: TGCAGTGCTAGAGGAGTTGAAGCTTTCTTT. This codes for CSARGVEAFF.

This chain uses TRBV30 with TRBJ1-5; D unresolved. The CDR3 covers 17 residues. Trimming pared 0 bases from V and 0 bases from J, leaving 15 bases between. Per germline, CDR1 GTSNPN and CDR2 SVGIG (reference sequence). The DNA of the CDR3 is TGTGCCTGGAGTGTTGATCCGTACAGTTATAGCAATCAGCCCCAGCATTTT. Translating it yields CAWSVDPYSYSNQPQHF.

This clone was found a few times. V usage is TRBV28 and J usage is TRBJ1-5; TRBD1 agrees at 7 bases. The germline CDR1 and CDR2 sequences are MDHEN and SYDVKM. Germline trimming cut 4 bases from V and 3 bases from J; bases unmatched to any gene: 3. This CDR3 has 14 residues. CDR3 loop: CASSSGQDNQPQHF. The CDR3 coding sequence is TGTGCCAGCAGTTCTGGACAGGACAATCAGCCCCAGCATTTT.